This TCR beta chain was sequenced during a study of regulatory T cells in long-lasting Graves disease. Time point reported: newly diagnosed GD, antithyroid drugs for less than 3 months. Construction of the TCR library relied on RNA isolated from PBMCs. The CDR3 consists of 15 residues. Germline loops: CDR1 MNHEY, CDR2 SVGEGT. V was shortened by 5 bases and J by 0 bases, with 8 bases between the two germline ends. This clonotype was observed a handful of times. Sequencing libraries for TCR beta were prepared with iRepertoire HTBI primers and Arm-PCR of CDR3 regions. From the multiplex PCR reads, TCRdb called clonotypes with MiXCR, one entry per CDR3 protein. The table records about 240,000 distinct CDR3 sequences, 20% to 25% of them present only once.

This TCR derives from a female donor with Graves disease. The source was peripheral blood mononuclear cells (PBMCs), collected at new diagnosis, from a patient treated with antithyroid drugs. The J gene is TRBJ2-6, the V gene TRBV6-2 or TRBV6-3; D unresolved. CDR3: CASSTTSSGANVLTF. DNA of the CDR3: TGTGCCAGCAGTACTACGAGCTCTGGGGCCAACGTCCTGACTTTC.